The 8 T cell receptor beta chains presented below share a single source sample, sequenced in a study of blood T cell repertoires in COVID-19. The data were produced by immunoSEQ multiplex PCR, yet TCRdb's version contains in-frame clones alone and is incomplete. The repertoire holds over 250,000 clones, with approximately 90% as singletons. The sample comprised peripheral blood. Receptor source: a woman aged 25 to 39 with COVID-19, enrolled during active disease.

The chain uses TRBV16 and TRBJ2-3, with D possibly matching TRBD1 (6 bases). The germline V gene encodes CDR1 KGHSY and CDR2 FQNENV. This CDR3 is built from 15 residues. Trimming stripped 0 bases from V and 0 bases from J, with 7 bases between. The CDR3 DNA reads as TGTGCCAGCAGCCAATCTCAGGGGAGCACAGATACGCAGTATTTT. Amino acid sequence: CASSQSQGSTDTQYF.

The chain employs TRBV7-2 and TRBJ1-1; 9 positions match TRBD1. Trimming took 4 bases from V and 1 from J; bases not matched to a gene: 10. Germline assignment: CDR1 SGHTA and CDR2 FQGNSA. The CDR3 totals 17 residues. The CDR3 sequence is CASSSTVDRGENTEAFF. The CDR3 DNA follows: TGTGCCAGCAGCTCGACGGTGGACAGGGGTGAGAACACTGAAGCTTTCTTT.

As for this clone: The sample holds other DNA sequences that translate to the same CDR3. V is TRBV25-1 and J is TRBJ1-5, with D possibly matching TRBD1 (5 bases). The germline V gene has CDR1 MGHDK and CDR2 SYGVNS. This CDR3 is built from 13 residues. Trimming cost V 3 bases and J 4 bases, with 7 bases left between them. This CDR3 reads CASSDRDNQPQHF. In nucleotides, the CDR3 is TGTGCCAGCAGTGACAGGGATAATCAGCCCCAGCATTTT.

The chain recombines TRBV24-1 with TRBJ2-1; TRBD1 matches at 8 bases. CDR1 and CDR2 (germline): KGHDR, SFDVKD. V lost 4 bases, J lost 5 bases, and 9 bases stayed unmatched. CDR3 size: 16 residues. The CDR3 bases are TGTGCCACCAGTGACTCCCCCGGACAGGGTCACAATGAGCAGTTCTTC. Its translation: CATSDSPGQGHNEQFF.

The V and J genes are TRBV29-1 and TRBJ1-1, with a tentative D call TRBD1 (5 bases). CDR3 length: 15 residues. Trimming removed 7 bases from V and 1 base from J, with 19 bases in between. CDR1 SQVTM and CDR2 ANQGSEA come from the germline V gene. In DNA, the CDR3 is TGCAGCGCCACCCGAGTTCAGACAGAGAACACTGAAGCTTTCTTT. Translating it yields CSATRVQTENTEAFF.

The chain links TRBV6-5 to TRBJ1-3, with D perhaps TRBD1 (5 bases). The CDR3 has 15 amino acids. From germline, CDR1 is MNHEY and CDR2 SVGAGI. V dropped 4 bases and J dropped 0 bases, with 10 bases sitting between them. The DNA of the CDR3 is TGTGCCAGCAGTTCTCCAGGGCTCTCTGGAAACACCATATATTTT. This gives the protein CASSSPGLSGNTIYF.

The V gene is TRBV11-2, the J gene TRBJ1-2; perhaps TRBD1 as D (6 bases). V shed 5 bases and J shed 5 bases, with 9 bases lying between them. This CDR3 region has 12 residues. The germline gives CDR1 SGHAT, CDR2 FQNNGV. CDR3 nucleotides: TGTGCCAGCAGCCTAACAGGGTATGGCTACACCTTC. It encodes CASSLTGYGYTF.

This clone was found once. The rearrangement joins TRBV15 to TRBJ1-1; D is ambiguous. Per the germline V gene, CDR1 is LNHNV and CDR2 is YYDKDF (reference sequence). V shed 2 bases and J shed 5 bases, with 15 bases lying between them. There are 15 residues in the CDR3. CDR3 bases: TGTGCCACCAGCAGACTAGACGGTTCGGGGACTGAAGCTTTCTTT. It yields the protein CATSRLDGSGTEAFF.